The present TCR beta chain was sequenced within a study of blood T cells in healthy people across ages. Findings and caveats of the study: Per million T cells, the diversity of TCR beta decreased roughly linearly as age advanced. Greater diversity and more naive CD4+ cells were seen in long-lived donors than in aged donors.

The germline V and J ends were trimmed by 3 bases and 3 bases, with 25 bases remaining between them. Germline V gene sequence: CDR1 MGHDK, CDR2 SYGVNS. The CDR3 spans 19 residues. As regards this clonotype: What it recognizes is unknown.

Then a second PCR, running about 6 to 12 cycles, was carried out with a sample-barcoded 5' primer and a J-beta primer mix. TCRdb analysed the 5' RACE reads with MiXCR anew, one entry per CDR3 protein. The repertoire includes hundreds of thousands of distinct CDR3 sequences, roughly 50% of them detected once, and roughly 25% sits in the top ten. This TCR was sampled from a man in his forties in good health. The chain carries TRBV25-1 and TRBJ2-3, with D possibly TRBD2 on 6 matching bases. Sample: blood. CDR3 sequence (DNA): TGTGCCAGCAGTGATCACCGCGGGCGTACTAGCTGGAGGACAGATACGCAGTATTTT. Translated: CASSDHRGRTSWRTDTQYF.